The 16 T cell receptor beta chains given below trace back to one sample, sequenced in a study of T-cell memory formation after mild COVID-19. TCRdb re-called the 5' RACE reads through MiXCR, storing one row per CDR3 protein. The top ten hold approximately 3% of the sample, which has a few hundred thousand distinct CDR3 sequences, approximately 10% seen once. The sequenced material came from PBMCs or a T cell subset sorted from them (not recorded which). The source of these receptors is a man in his late teens or twenties who had mild COVID-19 (a few samples of this study predate the infection). Cell type and time point are not known.

For the CDR3, the DNA is TGCAGTGCTGCCGGGACAGGGCAGTCCTACACCTTC. Protein sequence: CSAAGTGQSYTF. The chain joins TRBV20-1 to TRBJ1-2, with 9 bases that match TRBD1. Germline V CDR1 and CDR2: DFQATT, SNEGSKA (reference sequence). Trimming cost V 5 bases and J 10 bases; bases outside gene matches: 8. The CDR3 runs to 12 residues.

This rearrangement joins TRBV18 to TRBJ2-1, with 7 nucleotides matching TRBD1. This CDR3 comprises 14 residues. The germline V gene has CDR1 KGHSH and CDR2 LQKENI. After removal of 7 bases from V and 0 bases from J, the junction contained 3 bases not matched to a gene. CDR3 residues: CASLGQSSYNEQFF. CDR3 DNA sequence: TGTGCCAGCTTGGGACAGAGCTCCTACAATGAGCAGTTCTTC. Variable domain in full (rest from reference TRBV18 and TRBJ2-1): NAGVMQNPRHLVRRRGQEARLRCSPMKGHSHVYWYRQLPEEGLKFMVYLQKENIIDESGMPKERFSAEFPKEGPSILRIQQVVRGDSAAYFCASLGQSSYNEQFFGPGTRLTVL.

This sequence joins TRBV6-5 and TRBJ1-1; tentative D call: TRBD1 (6 bases). The ends were cut back, 2 bases at V and 8 bases at J, with 12 bases in the middle. CDR1 is MNHEY and CDR2 is SVGAGI in the germline V gene. There are 13 residues in the CDR3. CDR3 bases: TGTGCCAGCAGTTACGGGGGGGCGGGAGAAGCTTTCTTT. Translating gives CASSYGGAGEAFF.

The V call is TRBV6-6, the J call TRBJ1-1, with D tentatively TRBD1 (5 bases). The CDR3 consists of 14 residues. CDR1 and CDR2 from the germline V gene are MNHNY and SVGAGI (reference sequence). Trimming shortened V by 6 bases and J by 0 bases, and 11 bases separated the two germline ends. CDR3 loop: CASRPPGMNTEAFF. In DNA form, the CDR3 reads TGTGCCAGCAGACCTCCAGGGATGAACACTGAAGCTTTCTTT.

The table lists this clonotype with a few counts. This chain uses TRBV28 with TRBJ1-2; the D is unclear. This CDR3 contains 13 residues. The V and J ends lost 7 bases and 4 bases respectively, with 13 bases between them. Germline lookup yields CDR1 MDHEN and CDR2 SYDVKM. The CDR3 spells CASTPGLGYGYTF. CDR3 nucleotide sequence: TGTGCCAGCACCCCTGGGCTGGGCTATGGCTACACCTTC.

This clonotype was seen more than once but under ten times. The gene calls are TRBV7-2 and TRBJ2-3, with 9 bases aligning to TRBD2. The V gene's germline CDR1 is SGHTA and CDR2 FQGNSA. This CDR3 comprises 17 residues. V was clipped by 0 bases and J by 5 bases; unmatched bases: 9. The CDR3 loop is CASSLAPAGGLGDTQYF. CDR3 bases: TGTGCCAGCAGCTTAGCACCAGCGGGGGGCCTGGGAGATACGCAGTATTTT. Based on the CDR3 plus reference TRBV7-2 and TRBJ2-3, the full variable domain is GAGVSQSPSNKVTEKGKDVELRCDPISGHTALYWYRQSLGQGLEFLIYFQGNSAPDKSGLPSDRFSAERTGGSVSTLTIQRTQQEDSAVYLCASSLAPAGGLGDTQYFGPGTRLTVL.

V usage is TRBV27 and J usage is TRBJ1-2; 9 bases are shared with TRBD1. This CDR3 spans 16 amino acids. Trimming cost V 5 bases and J 3 bases; bases outside gene matches: 10. Germline loops: CDR1 MNHEY, CDR2 SMNVEV (reference sequence). The CDR3 region is CASSPPFGDRDYGYTF. The CDR3 bases are TGTGCCAGCAGTCCCCCGTTTGGGGACAGGGACTATGGCTACACCTTC.

The chain joins TRBV5-1 to TRBJ2-5; TRBD1 matches at 7 bases. This CDR3 spans 16 amino acids. The junction had 10 bases not matched to a gene; V was cut back by 0 bases and J by 5 bases. Germline CDR1 SGHRS, CDR2 YFSETQ. This CDR3 reads CASSLEGTGERETQYF. CDR3 DNA sequence: TGCGCCAGCAGCTTGGAGGGCACAGGGGAGAGGGAGACCCAGTACTTC.

This clonotype was detected a few times. The CDR3 sequence: CASSPGQGRNQPQHF. DNA of the CDR3: TGTGCCAGCAGCCCTGGACAGGGGCGCAATCAGCCCCAGCATTTT. The V and J genes are TRBV7-9 and TRBJ1-5, with 9 bases identical to TRBD1. The CDR3 runs 15 residues. With V trimmed by 5 bases and J by 2 bases, 4 bases remained unmatched. Per the germline V gene, CDR1 is SEHNR and CDR2 is FQNEAQ (reference sequence).

This clonotype has only one observation. This chain connects TRBV12-3 or TRBV12-4 to TRBJ1-2; 7 bases are shared with TRBD1. V lost 5 bases to trimming and J lost 4 bases; unmatched junction nucleotides: 7. The CDR3 runs to 14 residues. As DNA, the CDR3 is TGTGCCAGCAGTCCCCTGGGACAGCGCTATGGCTACACCTTC. Translating gives CASSPLGQRYGYTF.

The chain links TRBV15 to TRBJ2-3; tentatively, D is TRBD1 (6 bases). From germline, CDR1 is LNHNV and CDR2 YYDKDF (reference sequence). CDR3 length equals 14 residues. The germline V and J ends were trimmed by 1 base and 6 bases, with 11 bases remaining between them. Written as DNA, the CDR3 is TGTGCCACCAGCAGAGGCCAGGGGTTGGATACGCAGTATTTT. Translating it yields CATSRGQGLDTQYF.

This clonotype was seen only a few times. The gene calls are TRBV11-1 and TRBJ2-4; D possibly corresponds to TRBD2 (5 bases). CDR3 size: 13 residues. CDR1 SGHAT and CDR2 FQDESV come from the germline V gene (reference sequence). V was shortened by 6 bases and J by 2 bases, with 8 bases between the two germline ends. The CDR3 loop is CASSTGSKNIQYF. In nucleotides, the CDR3 is TGTGCCAGCAGTACGGGGTCCAAAAACATTCAGTACTTC.

A few counts support this clonotype. The chain combines TRBV9 with TRBJ2-1, with 9 bases identical to TRBD2. Germline V lookup: CDR1 SGDLS, CDR2 YYNGEE. The junction had 16 bases not matched to a gene; V was cut back by 0 bases and J by 6 bases. CDR3 size: 19 residues. In DNA form, the CDR3 reads TGTGCCAGCAGCGTAGGTGGTGGTAGCGGGGGCGATTGGGTCAATGAGCAGTTCTTC. Its protein product is CASSVGGGSGGDWVNEQFF.

The J gene is TRBJ1-2, the V gene TRBV6-5; D is unresolved. Trimming stripped 5 bases from V and 8 bases from J, with 12 bases between. This CDR3 has 12 amino acids. The germline CDR1 and CDR2 sequences are MNHEY and SVGAGI. CDR3 sequence: CASSGSKSGYTF. CDR3 sequence (DNA): TGTGCCAGCAGTGGCAGCAAAAGCGGCTACACCTTC.

This clonotype was seen at least ten times. This sequence joins TRBV9 and TRBJ1-6; TRBD1 aligns across 7 bases. CDR3 length: 14 amino acids. Germline V gene lookup returns CDR1 SGDLS and CDR2 YYNGEE. V gave up 7 bases and J gave up 6 bases; unmatched junction bases: 7. The CDR3 loop is CASGKGGSNSPLHF. CDR3 coding DNA: TGTGCCAGCGGAAAAGGGGGCAGTAATTCACCCCTCCACTTT.

The chain combines TRBV11-2 with TRBJ2-3; D is perhaps TRBD1 (5 bases). V gave up 2 bases and J gave up 7 bases, with 25 bases separating them. The germline gives CDR1 SGHAT, CDR2 FQNNGV. This CDR3 has 18 amino acids. CDR3 bases: TGTGCCAGCAGCTTAAATACAGGCACTCACCTCTCCGTGCATACGCAGTATTTT. Protein product: CASSLNTGTHLSVHTQYF.